This T cell receptor beta chain was sequenced in a study of blood T cell repertoires in COVID-19. The V gene lost 6 bases and the J gene lost 4 bases, with 15 bases spanning the gap. The CDR3 loop spans 14 amino acids. Germline-derived CDR1 and CDR2 are SGHAT and FQNNGV. Profiling relied on immunoSEQ multiplex PCR, and the TCRdb table lists in-frame clones only, not all of them. The sample shows about 11,000 clones, roughly 81% of them seen only once. Specimen: peripheral blood. The chain joins TRBV11-2 to TRBJ2-5; D might be TRBD2 (5 bases). The clonotype was recovered from a man aged 50 to 59 with active COVID-19. CDR3 region: CASRKEGVRETQYF. For the CDR3, the DNA is TGTGCCAGCAGGAAAGAGGGTGTCAGAGAGACCCAGTACTTC. The whole variable domain, remainder taken from reference TRBV11-2 and TRBJ2-5, is EAGVAQSPRYKIIEKRQSVAFWCNPISGHATLYWYQQILGQGPKLLIQFQNNGVVDDSQLPKDRFSAERLKGVDSTLKIQPAKLEDSAVYLCASRKEGVRETQYFGPGTRLLVL.